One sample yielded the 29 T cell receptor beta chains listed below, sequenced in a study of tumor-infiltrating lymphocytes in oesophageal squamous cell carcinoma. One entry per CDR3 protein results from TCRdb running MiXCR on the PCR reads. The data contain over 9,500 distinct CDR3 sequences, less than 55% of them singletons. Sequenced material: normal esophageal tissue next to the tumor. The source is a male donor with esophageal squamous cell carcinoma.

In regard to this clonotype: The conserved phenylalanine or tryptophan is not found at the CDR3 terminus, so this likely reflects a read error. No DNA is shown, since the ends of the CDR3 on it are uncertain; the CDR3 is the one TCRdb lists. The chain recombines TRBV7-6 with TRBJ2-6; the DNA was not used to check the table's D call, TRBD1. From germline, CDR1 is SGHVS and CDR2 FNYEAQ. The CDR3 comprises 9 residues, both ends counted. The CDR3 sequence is CASTPFLRV.

The CDR3 bases are TGTGCCAGCAGCCCTACTAACACCGGGGAGCTGTTTTTT. This codes for CASSPTNTGELFF. The gene calls are TRBV11-2 and TRBJ2-2; no reliable D call. The germline V gene has CDR1 SGHAT and CDR2 FQNNGV. V lost 5 bases and J 2 bases, leaving 6 bases between the germline ends. The CDR3 loop spans 13 amino acids.

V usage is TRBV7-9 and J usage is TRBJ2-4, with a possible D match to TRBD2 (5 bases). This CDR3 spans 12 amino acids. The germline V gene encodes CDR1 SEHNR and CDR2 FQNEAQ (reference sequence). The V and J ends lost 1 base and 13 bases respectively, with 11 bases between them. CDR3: CASSLVGVEQYF. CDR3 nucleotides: TGTGCCAGCAGCTTAGTCGGGGTTGAGCAGTACTTC.

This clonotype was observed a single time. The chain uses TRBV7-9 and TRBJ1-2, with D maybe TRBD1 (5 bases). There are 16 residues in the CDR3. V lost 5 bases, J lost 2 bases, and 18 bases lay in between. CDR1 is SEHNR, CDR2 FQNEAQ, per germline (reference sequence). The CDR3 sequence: CASSLRPGPHNYGYTF. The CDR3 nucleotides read TGTGCCAGCAGCCTCCGCCCGGGACCTCACAACTATGGCTACACCTTC.

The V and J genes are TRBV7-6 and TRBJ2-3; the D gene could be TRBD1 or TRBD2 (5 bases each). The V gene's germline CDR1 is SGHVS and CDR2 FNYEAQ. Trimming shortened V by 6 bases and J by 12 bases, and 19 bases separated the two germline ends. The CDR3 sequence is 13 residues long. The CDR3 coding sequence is TGTGCCAGCAGAACCCCAGGGCACGGGACCCAGTATTTT. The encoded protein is CASRTPGHGTQYF.

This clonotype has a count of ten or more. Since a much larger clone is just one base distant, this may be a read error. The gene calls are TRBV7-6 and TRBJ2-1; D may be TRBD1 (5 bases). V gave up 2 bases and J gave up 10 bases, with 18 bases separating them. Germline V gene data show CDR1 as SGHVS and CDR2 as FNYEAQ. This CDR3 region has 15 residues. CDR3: CASSLIGQGPYEQFF. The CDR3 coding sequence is TGTGCCAGCAGCTTAATCGGTCAGGGCCCCTACGAGCAGTTCTTC.

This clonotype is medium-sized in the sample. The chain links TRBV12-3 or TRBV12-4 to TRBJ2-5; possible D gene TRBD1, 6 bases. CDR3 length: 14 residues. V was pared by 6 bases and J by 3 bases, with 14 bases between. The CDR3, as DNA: TGTGCCAGCAGCCGGACAGCAATGGAAGAGACCCAGTACTTC. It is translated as CASSRTAMEETQYF.

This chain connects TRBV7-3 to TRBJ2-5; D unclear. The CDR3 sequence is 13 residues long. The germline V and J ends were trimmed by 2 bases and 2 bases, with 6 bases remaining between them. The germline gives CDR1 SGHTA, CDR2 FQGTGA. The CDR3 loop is CASSLPRQETQYF. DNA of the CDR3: TGTGCCAGCAGCTTACCGAGGCAAGAGACCCAGTACTTC. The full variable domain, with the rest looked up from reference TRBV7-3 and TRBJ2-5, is GAGVSQTPSNKVTEKGKYVELRCDPISGHTALYWYRQSLGQGPEFLIYFQGTGAADDSGLPNDRFFAVRPEGSVSTLKIQRTERGDSAVYLCASSLPRQETQYFGPGTRLLVL.

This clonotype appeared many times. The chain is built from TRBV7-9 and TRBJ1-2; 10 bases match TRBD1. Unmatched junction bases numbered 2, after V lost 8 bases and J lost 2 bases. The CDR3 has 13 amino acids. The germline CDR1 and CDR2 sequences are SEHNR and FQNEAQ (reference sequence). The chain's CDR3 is CASGQGGNYGYTF. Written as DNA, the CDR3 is TGTGCCAGCGGACAGGGGGGAAACTATGGCTACACCTTC.

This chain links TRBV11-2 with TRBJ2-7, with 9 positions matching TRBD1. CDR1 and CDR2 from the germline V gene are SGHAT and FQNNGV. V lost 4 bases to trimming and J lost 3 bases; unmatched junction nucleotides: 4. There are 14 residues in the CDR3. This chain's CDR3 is CASSSGTGSYEQYF. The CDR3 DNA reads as TGTGCCAGCAGCTCCGGGACAGGGAGCTACGAGCAGTACTTC.

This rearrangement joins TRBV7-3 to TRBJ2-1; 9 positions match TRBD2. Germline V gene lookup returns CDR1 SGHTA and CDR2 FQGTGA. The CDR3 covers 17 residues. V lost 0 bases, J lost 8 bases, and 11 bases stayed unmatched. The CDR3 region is CASSLTALGREGYEQFF. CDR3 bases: TGTGCCAGCAGCTTAACCGCCCTAGGGCGGGAGGGGTATGAGCAGTTCTTC. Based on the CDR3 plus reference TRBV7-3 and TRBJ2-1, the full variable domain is GAGVSQTPSNKVTEKGKYVELRCDPISGHTALYWYRQSLGQGPEFLIYFQGTGAADDSGLPNDRFFAVRPEGSVSTLKIQRTERGDSAVYLCASSLTALGREGYEQFFGPGTRLTVL.

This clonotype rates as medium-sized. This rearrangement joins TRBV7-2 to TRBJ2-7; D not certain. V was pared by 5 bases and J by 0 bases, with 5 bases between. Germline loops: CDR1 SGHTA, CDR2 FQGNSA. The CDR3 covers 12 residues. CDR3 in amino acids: CASSQNSYEQYF. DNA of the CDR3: TGTGCCAGCAGCCAGAACTCCTACGAGCAGTACTTC.

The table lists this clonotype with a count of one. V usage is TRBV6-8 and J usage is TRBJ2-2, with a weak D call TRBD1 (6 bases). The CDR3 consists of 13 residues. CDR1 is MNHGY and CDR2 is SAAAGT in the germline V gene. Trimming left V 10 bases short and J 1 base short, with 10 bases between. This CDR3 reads CAIQGQNTGELFF. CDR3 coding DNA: TGTGCCATACAGGGACAGAACACCGGGGAGCTGTTTTTT.

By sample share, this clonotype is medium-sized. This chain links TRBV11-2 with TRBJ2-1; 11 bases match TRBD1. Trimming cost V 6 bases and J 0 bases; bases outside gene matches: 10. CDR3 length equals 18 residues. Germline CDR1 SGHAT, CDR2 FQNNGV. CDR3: CASRPGQGGYRSYNEQFF. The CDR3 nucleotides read TGTGCCAGCAGACCGGGACAGGGGGGGTACCGCTCCTACAATGAGCAGTTCTTC. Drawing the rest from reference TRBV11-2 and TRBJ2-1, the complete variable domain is EAGVAQSPRYKIIEKRQSVAFWCNPISGHATLYWYQQILGQGPKLLIQFQNNGVVDDSQLPKDRFSAERLKGVDSTLKIQPAKLEDSAVYLCASRPGQGGYRSYNEQFFGPGTRLTVL.

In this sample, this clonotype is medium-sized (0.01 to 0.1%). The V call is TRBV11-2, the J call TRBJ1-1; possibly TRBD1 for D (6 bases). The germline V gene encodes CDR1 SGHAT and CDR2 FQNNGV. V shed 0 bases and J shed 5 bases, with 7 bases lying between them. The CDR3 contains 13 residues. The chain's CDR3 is CASSLDQGTEAFF. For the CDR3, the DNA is TGTGCCAGCAGCTTAGATCAGGGGACTGAAGCTTTCTTT.

DNA for the CDR3: TGTGCCAGTAGAATTAGGATGAACACTGAAGCTTTCTTT. Protein sequence: CASRIRMNTEAFF. The rearrangement joins TRBV19 to TRBJ2-3; D unclear. Gene TRBJ1-1 matches the end of the DNA better, so the J call may be wrong. The CDR3 length is 13 residues. Germline CDR1 is LNHDA and CDR2 is SQIVND (reference sequence).

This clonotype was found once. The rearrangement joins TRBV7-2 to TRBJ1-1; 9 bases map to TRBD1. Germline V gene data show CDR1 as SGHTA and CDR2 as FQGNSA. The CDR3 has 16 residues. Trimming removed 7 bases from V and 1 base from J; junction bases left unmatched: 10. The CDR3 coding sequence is TGTGCCAGCAATGCTCCGGGACAGGGTGCGAACACTGAAGCTTTCTTT. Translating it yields CASNAPGQGANTEAFF. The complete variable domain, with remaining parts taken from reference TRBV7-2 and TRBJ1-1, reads GAGVSQSPSNKVTEKGKDVELRCDPISGHTALYWYRQSLGQGLEFLIYFQGNSAPDKSGLPSDRFSAERTGGSVSTLTIQRTQQEDSAVYLCASNAPGQGANTEAFFGQGTRLTVV.

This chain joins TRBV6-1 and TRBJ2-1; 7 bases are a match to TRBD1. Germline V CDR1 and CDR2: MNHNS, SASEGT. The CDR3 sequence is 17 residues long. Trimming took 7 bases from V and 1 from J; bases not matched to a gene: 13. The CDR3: CASKPDQGQRSYNEQFF. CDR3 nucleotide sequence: TGTGCCAGCAAGCCAGATCAGGGACAGCGTTCCTACAATGAGCAGTTCTTC.

The CDR3 DNA is TGTGCCAGCAGCTCACCGGAAACTAGCGGCTCCTACAATGAGCAGTTCTTC. It codes for CASSSPETSGSYNEQFF. The rearrangement joins TRBV11-2 to TRBJ2-1; TRBD2 aligns across 8 bases. Trimming took 4 bases from V and 0 from J; bases not matched to a gene: 8. Germline V lookup: CDR1 SGHAT, CDR2 FQNNGV. The CDR3 has 17 residues. Full variable domain (missing parts from reference TRBV11-2 and TRBJ2-1): EAGVAQSPRYKIIEKRQSVAFWCNPISGHATLYWYQQILGQGPKLLIQFQNNGVVDDSQLPKDRFSAERLKGVDSTLKIQPAKLEDSAVYLCASSSPETSGSYNEQFFGPGTRLTVL.

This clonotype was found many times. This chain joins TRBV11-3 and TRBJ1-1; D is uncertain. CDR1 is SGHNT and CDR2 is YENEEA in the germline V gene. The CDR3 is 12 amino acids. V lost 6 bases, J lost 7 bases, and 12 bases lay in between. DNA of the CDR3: TGTGCCAGCAGTCCTCCAGGCGGTGAAGCTTTCTTT. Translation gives CASSPPGGEAFF.

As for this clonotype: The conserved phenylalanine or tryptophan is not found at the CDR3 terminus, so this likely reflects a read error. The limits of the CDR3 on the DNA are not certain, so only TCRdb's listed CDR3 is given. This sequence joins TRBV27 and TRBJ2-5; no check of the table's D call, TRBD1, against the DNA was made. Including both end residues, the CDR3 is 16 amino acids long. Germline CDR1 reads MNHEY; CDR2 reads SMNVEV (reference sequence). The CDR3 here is CASKGTGWDYGYTFGS.

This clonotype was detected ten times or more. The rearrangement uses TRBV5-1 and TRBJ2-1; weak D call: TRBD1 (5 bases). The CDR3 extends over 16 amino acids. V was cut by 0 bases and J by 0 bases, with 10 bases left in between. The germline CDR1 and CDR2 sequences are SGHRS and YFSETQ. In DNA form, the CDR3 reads TGCGCCAGCAGCTTGGATGTAGGGGTCTCCTACAATGAGCAGTTCTTC. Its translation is CASSLDVGVSYNEQFF.

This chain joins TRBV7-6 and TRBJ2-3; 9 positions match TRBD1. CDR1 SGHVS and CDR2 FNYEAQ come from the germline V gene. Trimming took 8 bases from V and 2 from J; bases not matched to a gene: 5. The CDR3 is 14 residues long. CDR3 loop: CASSQGATTDTQYF. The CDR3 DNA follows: TGTGCCAGCTCACAGGGGGCCACCACAGATACGCAGTATTTT.

CDR3 DNA sequence: TGTGCCACCAGTGGCCGGACCTCTGGGGCCAACGTCCTGACTTTC. It is translated as CATSGRTSGANVLTF. This rearrangement joins TRBV24-1 to TRBJ2-6; D gene unclear. V dropped 5 bases and J dropped 0 bases, with 7 bases sitting between them. Germline CDR1 is KGHDR and CDR2 is SFDVKD. The CDR3 loop spans 15 amino acids.

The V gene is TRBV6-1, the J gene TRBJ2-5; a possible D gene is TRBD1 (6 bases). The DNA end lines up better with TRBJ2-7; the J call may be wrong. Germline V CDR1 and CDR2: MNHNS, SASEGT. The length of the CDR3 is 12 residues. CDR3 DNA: TGTGCCAGCAGTGAAAGGGACAACGAGCAGTACTTC. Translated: CASSERDNEQYF.

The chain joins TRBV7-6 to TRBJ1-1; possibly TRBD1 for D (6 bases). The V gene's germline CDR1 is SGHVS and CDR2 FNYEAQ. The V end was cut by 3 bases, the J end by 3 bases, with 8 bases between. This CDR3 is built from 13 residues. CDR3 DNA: TGTGCCAGCAGCTTTGGGGGGCACACTGAAGCTTTCTTT. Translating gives CASSFGGHTEAFF.

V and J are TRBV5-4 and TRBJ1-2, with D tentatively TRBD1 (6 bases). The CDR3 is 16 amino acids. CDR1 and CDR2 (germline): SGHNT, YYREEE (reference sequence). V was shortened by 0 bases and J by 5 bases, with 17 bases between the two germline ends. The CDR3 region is CASSLALQGVSYGYTF. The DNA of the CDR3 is TGTGCCAGCAGCTTGGCTCTACAGGGCGTAAGTTATGGCTACACCTTC.

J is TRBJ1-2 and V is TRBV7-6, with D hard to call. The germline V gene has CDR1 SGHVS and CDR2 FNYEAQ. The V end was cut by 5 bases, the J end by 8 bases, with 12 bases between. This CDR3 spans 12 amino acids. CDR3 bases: TGTGCCAGCAGCACCAGCGGAGGAGGCTACACCTTC. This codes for CASSTSGGGYTF.

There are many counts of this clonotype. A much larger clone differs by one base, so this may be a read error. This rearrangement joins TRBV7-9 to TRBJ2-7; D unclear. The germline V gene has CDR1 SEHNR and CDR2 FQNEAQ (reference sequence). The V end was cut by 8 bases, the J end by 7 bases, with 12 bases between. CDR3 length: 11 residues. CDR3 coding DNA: TGTGCCAGCGGACGGAACAATGAGCAGTACTTC. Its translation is CASGRNNEQYF.